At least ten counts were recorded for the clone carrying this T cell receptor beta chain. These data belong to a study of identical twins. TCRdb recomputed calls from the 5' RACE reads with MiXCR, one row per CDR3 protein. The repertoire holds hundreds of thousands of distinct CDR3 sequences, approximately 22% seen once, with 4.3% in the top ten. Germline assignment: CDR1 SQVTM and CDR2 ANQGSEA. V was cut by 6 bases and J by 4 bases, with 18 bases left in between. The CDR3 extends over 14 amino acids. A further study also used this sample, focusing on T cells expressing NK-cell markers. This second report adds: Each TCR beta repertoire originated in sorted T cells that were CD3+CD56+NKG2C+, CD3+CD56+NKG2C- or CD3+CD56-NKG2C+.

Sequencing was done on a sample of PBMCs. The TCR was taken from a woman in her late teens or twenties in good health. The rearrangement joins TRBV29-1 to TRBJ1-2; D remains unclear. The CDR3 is CSVRVGSGFYGYTF. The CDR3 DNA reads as TGCAGCGTCCGAGTGGGAAGCGGGTTCTATGGCTACACCTTC.